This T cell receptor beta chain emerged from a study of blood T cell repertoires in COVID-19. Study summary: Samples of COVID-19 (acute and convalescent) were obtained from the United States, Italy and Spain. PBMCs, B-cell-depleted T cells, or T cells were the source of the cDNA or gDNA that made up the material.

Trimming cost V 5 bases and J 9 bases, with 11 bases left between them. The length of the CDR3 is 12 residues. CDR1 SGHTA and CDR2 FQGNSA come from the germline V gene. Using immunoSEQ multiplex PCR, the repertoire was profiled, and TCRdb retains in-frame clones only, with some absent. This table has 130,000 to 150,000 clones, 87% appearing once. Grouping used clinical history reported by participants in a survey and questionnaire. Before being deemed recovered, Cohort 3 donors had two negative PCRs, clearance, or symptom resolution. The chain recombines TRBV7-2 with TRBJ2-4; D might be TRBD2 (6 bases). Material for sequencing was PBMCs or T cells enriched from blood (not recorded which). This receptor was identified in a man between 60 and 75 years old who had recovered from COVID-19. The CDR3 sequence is CASSLGGRIQYF. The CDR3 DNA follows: TGTGCCAGCAGCCTCGGGGGACGCATTCAGTACTTC.